These T cell receptor beta chains were read from a single sample in a study of metastatic and nonmetastatic thyroid tumors. MiXCR re-clonotyped the PCR reads for TCRdb. This sample has around 7,000 clones, with around 37% found just once. Material: adjacent normal tissue. The receptors derive from a female donor with papillary thyroid cancer or a benign thyroid nodule (not recorded which). Some clones in this sample may be carry-over from other donors' samples. The CDR3 runs from the conserved cysteine through the conserved F or W. The order of the fields is CDR3 protein, CDR3 DNA, J gene, D gene, V gene, clone size. A D gene is named only where the DNA matches it firmly. Size is stated for part of the rows, as once, few or many counts, or as a class when the clone is expanded.

CDR3 protein: CARYSSKNIQYF
CDR3 DNA: TGTGCTAGGTACAGTTCCAAAAACATTCAGTACTTC
J gene: TRBJ2-4
D gene: .
V gene: TRBV12-5
clone size: medium-sized

CDR3 protein: CASSLAGGGNEQFF
CDR3 DNA: TGTGCCAGCAGCTTAGCCGGGGGCGGCAATGAGCAGTTCTTC
J gene: TRBJ2-1
D gene: .
V gene: TRBV6-5
clone size: .

CDR3 protein: CASSQTRDYEQYF
CDR3 DNA: TGTGCCAGCAGCCAGACTAGGGACTACGAGCAGTACTTC
J gene: TRBJ2-7
D gene: .
V gene: TRBV3-1
clone size: few

CDR3 protein: CASSFFLDSDEKLFF
CDR3 DNA: TGTGCCAGCAGCTTCTTTCTAGACAGTGATGAAAAACTGTTTTTT
J gene: TRBJ1-4
D gene: .
V gene: TRBV11-2
clone size: .

CDR3 protein: CASSYRGSEQYF
CDR3 DNA: TGTGCCAGCAGTTACAGGGGAAGCGAGCAGTACTTC
J gene: TRBJ2-7
D gene: .
V gene: TRBV6-2/TRBV6-3
clone size: few

CDR3 protein: CASSLATGQGHEQYF
CDR3 DNA: TGCGCCAGCAGCTTGGCTACGGGACAGGGACACGAGCAGTACTTC
J gene: TRBJ2-7
D gene: TRBD1
V gene: TRBV5-1
clone size: .

CDR3 protein: CSVASGRIGTDTQYF
CDR3 DNA: TGCAGCGTTGCTAGCGGGAGGATTGGCACAGATACGCAGTATTTT
J gene: TRBJ2-3
D gene: TRBD2
V gene: TRBV29-1
clone size: medium-sized

CDR3 protein: CSARLTSGRTYNEQFF
CDR3 DNA: TGCAGTGCAAGGCTGACTAGCGGGAGAACCTACAATGAGCAGTTCTTC
J gene: TRBJ2-1
D gene: TRBD2
V gene: TRBV20-1
clone size: .

CDR3 protein: CASSLHREMFEAFF
CDR3 DNA: TGTGCCAGCAGCCTTCACAGGGAAATGTTTGAAGCTTTCTTT
J gene: TRBJ1-1
D gene: .
V gene: TRBV11-3
clone size: .

CDR3 protein: CASSSQLTDTQYF
CDR3 DNA: TGTGCCAGCAGTTCACAGCTTACAGATACGCAGTATTTT
J gene: TRBJ2-3
D gene: .
V gene: TRBV7-9
clone size: medium-sized

CDR3 protein: CASSQPPGHTNGYTF
CDR3 DNA: TGCGCCAGCAGCCAGCCTCCGGGACACACGAATGGCTACACCTTC
J gene: TRBJ1-2
D gene: .
V gene: TRBV4-1
clone size: .

CDR3 protein: CASSLERGRLIDEQYF
CDR3 DNA: TGTGCCAGCAGTTTAGAACGCGGGAGGCTGATAGACGAGCAGTACTTC
J gene: TRBJ2-7
D gene: TRBD2
V gene: TRBV7-6
clone size: .

CDR3 protein: CASRTSGGRVFNEQFF
CDR3 DNA: TGTGCCAGCAGGACTAGCGGGGGGCGGGTCTTCAATGAGCAGTTCTTC
J gene: TRBJ2-1
D gene: TRBD2
V gene: TRBV2
clone size: .

CDR3 protein: CASSPPGQGNTIYF
CDR3 DNA: TGTGCCAGCAGCCCTCCGGGACAGGGAAACACCATATATTTT
J gene: TRBJ1-3
D gene: TRBD1
V gene: TRBV7-6
clone size: .

CDR3 protein: CAWSALRYEQYF
CDR3 DNA: TGTGCCTGGAGTGCCCTCCGGTACGAGCAGTACTTC
J gene: TRBJ2-7
D gene: .
V gene: TRBV30
clone size: .

CDR3 protein: CASRMADDWPRNEQFF
CDR3 DNA: TGTGCCAGCAGGATGGCGGATGATTGGCCACGGAATGAGCAGTTCTTC
J gene: TRBJ2-1
D gene: .
V gene: TRBV6-5
clone size: few

CDR3 protein: CASSSGLAANTPYNEQFF
CDR3 DNA: TGTGCCAGCAGCTCAGGACTAGCGGCCAACACGCCATACAATGAGCAGTTCTTC
J gene: TRBJ2-1
D gene: TRBD2
V gene: TRBV11-2
clone size: .

CDR3 protein: CATSSRAGGNTGELFF
CDR3 DNA: TGTGCCACCAGCTCTCGGGCGGGGGGGAACACCGGGGAGCTGTTTTTT
J gene: TRBJ2-2
D gene: TRBD2
V gene: TRBV24-1
clone size: few

CDR3 protein: CASSLGAGTTNEKLFF
CDR3 DNA: TGTGCCAGCAGCTTAGGAGCCGGGACAACTAATGAAAAACTGTTTTTT
J gene: TRBJ1-4
D gene: .
V gene: TRBV13
clone size: .

CDR3 protein: CSSSKGLAAGPRETQYF
CDR3 DNA: TGCAGTTCTAGTAAAGGACTAGCGGCAGGGCCGAGGGAGACCCAGTACTTC
J gene: TRBJ2-5
D gene: TRBD2
V gene: TRBV20-1
clone size: .

CDR3 protein: CARRPRDRPNRNQHQHF
CDR3 DNA: TGTGCCAGAAGGCCCCGGGACAGGCCCAATAGAAATCAGCACCAGCATTTT
J gene: TRBJ1-5
D gene: TRBD1
V gene: TRBV6-7
clone size: .

CDR3 protein: CASTTFLGSGSYIVEFF
CDR3 DNA: TGTGCCAGTACCACTTTCCTCGGGAGCGGTTCCTACATTGTGGAGTTCTTC
J gene: TRBJ2-1
D gene: .
V gene: TRBV19
clone size: .

CDR3 protein: CASSLAGGSGPPITDTQYF
CDR3 DNA: TGCGCCAGCAGCTTGGCCGGGGGTTCTGGGCCACCGATCACAGATACGCAGTATTTT
J gene: TRBJ2-3
D gene: .
V gene: TRBV5-1
clone size: medium-sized

CDR3 protein: CSATRLTGEVGELFF
CDR3 DNA: TGCAGTGCAACCCGGTTAACGGGGGAGGTGGGGGAGCTGTTTTTT
J gene: TRBJ2-2
D gene: .
V gene: TRBV20-1
clone size: .

CDR3 protein: CASSRLDPDTQYF
CDR3 DNA: TGTGCCAGCAGCCGCTTGGACCCAGATACGCAGTATTTT
J gene: TRBJ2-3
D gene: .
V gene: TRBV3-1
clone size: .

CDR3 protein: CASSQGLRAGGYTF
CDR3 DNA: TGCGCCAGCAGCCAAGGGCTTAGGGCAGGTGGCTACACCTTC
J gene: TRBJ1-2
D gene: .
V gene: TRBV4-1
clone size: .

CDR3 protein: CPSRFGNTESFF
CDR3 DNA: TGTCCCAGCAGGTTTGGCAACACTGAATCTTTCTTT
J gene: TRBJ1-1
D gene: .
V gene: TRBV12-3/TRBV12-4
clone size: .

CDR3 protein: CASSPLHRGQDEQFF
CDR3 DNA: TGTGCCAGCAGCCCCTTACATAGGGGGCAGGATGAGCAGTTCTTC
J gene: TRBJ2-1
D gene: TRBD1
V gene: TRBV11-2
clone size: .

CDR3 protein: CASGLVFGEQYF
CDR3 DNA: TGTGCTAGTGGTTTGGTGTTCGGGGAGCAGTACTTC
J gene: TRBJ2-7
D gene: .
V gene: TRBV12-5
clone size: few

CDR3 protein: CASSLIPSGWYNEQFF
CDR3 DNA: TGTGCCAGCAGCTTAATCCCTAGCGGGTGGTACAATGAGCAGTTCTTC
J gene: TRBJ2-1
D gene: TRBD2
V gene: TRBV7-3
clone size: .

CDR3 protein: CASSLMGTSWGRVFNEQFF
CDR3 DNA: TGTGCCAGCAGCTTAATGGGGACTAGCTGGGGGCGGGTCTTCAATGAGCAGTTCTTC
J gene: TRBJ2-1
D gene: TRBD2
V gene: TRBV7-3
clone size: few

CDR3 protein: CASSPFSNTGELFF
CDR3 DNA: TGTGCCAGTAGTCCTTTCTCGAACACCGGGGAGCTGTTTTTT
J gene: TRBJ2-2
D gene: .
V gene: TRBV19
clone size: .

CDR3 protein: CASSLWSVELLF
CDR3 DNA: TGTGCCAGCAGCTTGTGGTCCGTGGAGCTTCTTTTT
J gene: TRBJ2-2
D gene: .
V gene: TRBV5-6
clone size: .

CDR3 protein: CASQMDRGQDEQFF
CDR3 DNA: TGTGCCAGCCAGATGGACAGGGGGCAAGATGAGCAGTTCTTC
J gene: TRBJ2-1
D gene: TRBD1
V gene: TRBV6-1
clone size: .

CDR3 protein: CASRPDTISGNTIYF
CDR3 DNA: TGTGCCAGTAGACCGGACACCATCTCTGGAAACACCATATATTTT
J gene: TRBJ1-3
D gene: .
V gene: TRBV19
clone size: few

CDR3 protein: CASSLGVSSTDTQYF
CDR3 DNA: TGTGCCAGCAGCCTGGGGGTCTCTAGCACAGATACGCAGTATTTT
J gene: TRBJ2-3
D gene: .
V gene: TRBV12-3/TRBV12-4
clone size: .

CDR3 protein: CASSSSETGHFYEQYF
CDR3 DNA: TGTGCCAGCAGTTCTTCCGAGACAGGGCATTTCTACGAGCAGTACTTC
J gene: TRBJ2-7
D gene: TRBD1
V gene: TRBV6-2/TRBV6-3
clone size: .

CDR3 protein: CASSRGPEAFF
CDR3 DNA: TGCGCCAGCAGTCGAGGGCCTGAAGCTTTCTTT
J gene: TRBJ1-1
D gene: .
V gene: TRBV10-2
clone size: .

CDR3 protein: CASSYSGDTQYF
CDR3 DNA: TGTGCCAGCAGTTACTCGGGAGATACGCAGTATTTT
J gene: TRBJ2-3
D gene: .
V gene: TRBV6-2/TRBV6-3
clone size: .

CDR3 protein: CASSLSLGNTQYF
CDR3 DNA: TGTGCCAGCAGTTTAAGCTTGGGGAATACGCAGTATTTT
J gene: TRBJ2-3
D gene: .
V gene: TRBV27
clone size: few

CDR3 protein: CASSSQGPEKLFF
CDR3 DNA: TGTGCCAGCAGCTCACAGGGGCCTGAAAAACTGTTTTTT
J gene: TRBJ1-4
D gene: TRBD1
V gene: TRBV7-3
clone size: .

CDR3 protein: CSAIDLRTSANYGYTF
CDR3 DNA: TGCAGTGCTATAGATCTGAGGACGTCGGCTAACTATGGCTACACCTTC
J gene: TRBJ1-2
D gene: .
V gene: TRBV20-1
clone size: once

CDR3 protein: CASSLGLASEQYF
CDR3 DNA: TGTGCCAGCAGCTTAGGACTAGCAAGCGAGCAGTACTTC
J gene: TRBJ2-7
D gene: TRBD2
V gene: TRBV11-2
clone size: .

CDR3 protein: CAWSLMRNEQFF
CDR3 DNA: TGTGCCTGGAGTTTGATGAGGAATGAGCAGTTCTTC
J gene: TRBJ2-1
D gene: .
V gene: TRBV30
clone size: .

CDR3 protein: CASSRFGQGKETQYF
CDR3 DNA: TGCGCCAGCAGCCGATTCGGACAGGGCAAGGAGACCCAGTACTTC
J gene: TRBJ2-5
D gene: TRBD1
V gene: TRBV5-1
clone size: medium-sized

CDR3 protein: CASSPGQGGSYEQYF
CDR3 DNA: TGTGCCAGCAGCCCCGGGCAGGGGGGATCCTACGAGCAGTACTTC
J gene: TRBJ2-7
D gene: .
V gene: TRBV7-7
clone size: .

CDR3 protein: CASSARTYSGNTIYF
CDR3 DNA: TGTGCCAGCAGCGCGCGGACATACTCTGGAAACACCATATATTTT
J gene: TRBJ1-3
D gene: .
V gene: TRBV7-2
clone size: .

CDR3 protein: CASSLGGQGHEQYF
CDR3 DNA: TGTGCCAGCAGCTTGGGGGGACAGGGCCACGAGCAGTACTTC
J gene: TRBJ2-7
D gene: TRBD1
V gene: TRBV7-3
clone size: .